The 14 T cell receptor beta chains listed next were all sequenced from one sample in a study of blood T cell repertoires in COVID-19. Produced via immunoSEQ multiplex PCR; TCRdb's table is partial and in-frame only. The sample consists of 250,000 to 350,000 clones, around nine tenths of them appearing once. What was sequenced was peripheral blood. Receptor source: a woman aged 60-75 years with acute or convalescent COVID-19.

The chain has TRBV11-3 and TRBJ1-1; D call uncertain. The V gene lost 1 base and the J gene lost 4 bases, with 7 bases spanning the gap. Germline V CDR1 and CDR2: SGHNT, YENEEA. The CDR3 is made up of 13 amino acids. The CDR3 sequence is CASSLGQRTEAFF. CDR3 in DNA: TGTGCCAGCAGCTTAGGGCAACGCACTGAAGCTTTCTTT.

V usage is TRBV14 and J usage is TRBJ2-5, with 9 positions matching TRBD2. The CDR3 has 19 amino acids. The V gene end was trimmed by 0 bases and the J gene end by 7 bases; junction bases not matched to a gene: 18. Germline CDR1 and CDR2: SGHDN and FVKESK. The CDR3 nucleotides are TGTGCCAGCAGCCAAGAGGGGGCTTTGACTAGCGGAGGTTTGACGACCCAGTACTTC. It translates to CASSQEGALTSGGLTTQYF.

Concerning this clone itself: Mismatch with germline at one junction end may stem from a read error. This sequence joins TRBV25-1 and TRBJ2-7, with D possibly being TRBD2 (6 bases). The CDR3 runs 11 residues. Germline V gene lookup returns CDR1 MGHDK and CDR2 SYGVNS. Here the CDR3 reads CASSPGTLLNF. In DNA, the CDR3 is TGTGCCAGCTCCCCCGGGACTCTTTTGAACTTC.

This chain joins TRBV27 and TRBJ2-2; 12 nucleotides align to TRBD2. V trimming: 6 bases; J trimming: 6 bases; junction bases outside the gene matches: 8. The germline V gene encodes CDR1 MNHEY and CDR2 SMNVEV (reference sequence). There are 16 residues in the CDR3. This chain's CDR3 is CASRARLAGEAGELFF. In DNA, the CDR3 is TGTGCCAGCAGGGCCAGACTAGCGGGAGAAGCCGGGGAGCTGTTTTTT.

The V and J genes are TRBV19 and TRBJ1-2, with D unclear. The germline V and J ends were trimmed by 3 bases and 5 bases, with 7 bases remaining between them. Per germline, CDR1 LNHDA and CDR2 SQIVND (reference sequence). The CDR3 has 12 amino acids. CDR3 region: CASSISTYGYTF. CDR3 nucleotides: TGTGCCAGTAGTATTAGCACTTATGGCTACACCTTC. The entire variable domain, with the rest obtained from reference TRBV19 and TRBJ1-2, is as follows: DGGITQSPKYLFRKEGQNVTLSCEQNLNHDAMYWYRQDPGQGLRLIYYSQIVNDFQKGDIAEGYSVSREKKESFPLTVTSAQKNPTAFYLCASSISTYGYTFGSGTRLTVV.

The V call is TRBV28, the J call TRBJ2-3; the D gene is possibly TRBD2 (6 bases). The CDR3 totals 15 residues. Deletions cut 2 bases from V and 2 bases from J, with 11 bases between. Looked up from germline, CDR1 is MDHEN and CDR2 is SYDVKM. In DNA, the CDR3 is TGTGCCAGCAGTTTAGGCGGGGCCCACACAGATACGCAGTATTTT. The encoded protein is CASSLGGAHTDTQYF. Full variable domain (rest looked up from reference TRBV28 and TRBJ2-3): DVKVTQSSRYLVKRTGEKVFLECVQDMDHENMFWYRQDPGLGLRLIYFSYDVKMKEKGDIPEGYSVSREKKERFSLILESASTNQTSMYLCASSLGGAHTDTQYFGPGTRLTVL.

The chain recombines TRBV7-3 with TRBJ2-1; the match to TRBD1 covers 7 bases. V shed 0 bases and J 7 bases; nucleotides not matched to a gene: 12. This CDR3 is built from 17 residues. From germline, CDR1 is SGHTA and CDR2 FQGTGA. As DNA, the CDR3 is TGTGCCAGCAGCTTAACCTTGGGCCCAGACAGGGAAAATGAGCAGTTCTTC. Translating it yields CASSLTLGPDRENEQFF.

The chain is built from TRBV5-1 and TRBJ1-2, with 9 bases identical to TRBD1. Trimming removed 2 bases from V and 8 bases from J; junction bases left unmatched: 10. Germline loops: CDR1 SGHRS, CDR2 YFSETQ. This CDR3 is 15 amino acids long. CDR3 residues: CASSFGTGYQGGYTF. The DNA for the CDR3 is TGCGCCAGCAGCTTTGGGACAGGGTATCAGGGCGGCTACACCTTC.

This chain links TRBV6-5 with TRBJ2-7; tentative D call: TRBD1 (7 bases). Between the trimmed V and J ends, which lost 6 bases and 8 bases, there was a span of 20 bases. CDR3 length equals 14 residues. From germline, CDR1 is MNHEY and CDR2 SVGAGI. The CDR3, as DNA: TGTGCCAGCAGCCTCGGGACAGTTCGGGGGAAGCAGTACTTC. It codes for CASSLGTVRGKQYF.

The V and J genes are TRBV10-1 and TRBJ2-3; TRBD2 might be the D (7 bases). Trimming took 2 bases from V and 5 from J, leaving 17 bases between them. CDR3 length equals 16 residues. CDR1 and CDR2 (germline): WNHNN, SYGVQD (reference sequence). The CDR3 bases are TGCGCCAGCAGTGAGGGGAGGGACATTTTCAAAGATACGCAGTATTTT. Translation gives CASSEGRDIFKDTQYF.

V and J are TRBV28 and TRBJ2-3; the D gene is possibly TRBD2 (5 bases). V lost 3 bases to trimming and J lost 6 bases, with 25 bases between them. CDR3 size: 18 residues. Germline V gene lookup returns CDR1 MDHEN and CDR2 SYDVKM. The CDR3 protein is CASSFDPAGNTLGDTQYF. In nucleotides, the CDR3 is TGTGCCAGCAGTTTCGACCCGGCCGGGAACACCCTTGGGGATACGCAGTATTTT.

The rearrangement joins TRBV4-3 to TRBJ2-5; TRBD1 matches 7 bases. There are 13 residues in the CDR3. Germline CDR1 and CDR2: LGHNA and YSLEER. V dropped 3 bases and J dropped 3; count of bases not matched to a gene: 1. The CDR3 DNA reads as TGCGCCAGCAGCCACGACAGGGAAGAGACCCAGTACTTC. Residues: CASSHDREETQYF.

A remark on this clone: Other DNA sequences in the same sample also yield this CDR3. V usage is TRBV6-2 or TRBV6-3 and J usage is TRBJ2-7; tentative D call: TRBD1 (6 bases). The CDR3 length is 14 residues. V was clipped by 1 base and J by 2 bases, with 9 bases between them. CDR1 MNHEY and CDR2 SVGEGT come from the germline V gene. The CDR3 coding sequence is TGTGCCAGCAGTTACTTGGACAGCCCCTACGAGCAGTACTTC. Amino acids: CASSYLDSPYEQYF.

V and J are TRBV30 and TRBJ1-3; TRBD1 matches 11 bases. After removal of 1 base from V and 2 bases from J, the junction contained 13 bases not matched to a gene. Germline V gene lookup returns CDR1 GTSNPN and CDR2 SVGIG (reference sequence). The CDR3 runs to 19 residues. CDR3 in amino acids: CAWSGTRGQGALAGNTIYF. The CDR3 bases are TGTGCCTGGAGTGGAACTCGTGGACAGGGGGCTTTGGCTGGAAACACCATATATTTT.